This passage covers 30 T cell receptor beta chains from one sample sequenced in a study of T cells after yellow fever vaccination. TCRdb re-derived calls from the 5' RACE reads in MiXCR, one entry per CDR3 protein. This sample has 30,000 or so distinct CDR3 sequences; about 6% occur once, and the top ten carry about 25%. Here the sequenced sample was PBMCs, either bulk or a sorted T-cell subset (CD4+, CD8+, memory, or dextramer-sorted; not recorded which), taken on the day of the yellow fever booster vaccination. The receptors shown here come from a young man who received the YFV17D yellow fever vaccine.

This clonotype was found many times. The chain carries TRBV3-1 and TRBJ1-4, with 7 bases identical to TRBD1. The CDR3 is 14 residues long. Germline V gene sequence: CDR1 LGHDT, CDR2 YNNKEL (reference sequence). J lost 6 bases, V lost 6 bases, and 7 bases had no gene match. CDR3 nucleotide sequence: TGTGCCAGCAGTGACTCAGGGGGGGATGAAAAACTGTTTTTT. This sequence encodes CASSDSGGDEKLFF.

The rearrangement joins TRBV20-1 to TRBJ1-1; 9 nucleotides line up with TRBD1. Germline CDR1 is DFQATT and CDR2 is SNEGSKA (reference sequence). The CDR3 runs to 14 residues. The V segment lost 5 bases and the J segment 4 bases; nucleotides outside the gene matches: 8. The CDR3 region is CSARRDRDGTEAFF. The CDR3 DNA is TGCAGTGCTCGAAGGGACAGGGACGGCACTGAAGCTTTCTTT.

The CDR3 region has the DNA TGTGCCATCAGCCCCCCGCTAGCCAAAAACATTCAGTACTTC. Translation: CAISPPLAKNIQYF. The V gene is TRBV10-3, the J gene TRBJ2-4, with D uncertain. This CDR3 contains 14 residues. Germline loops: CDR1 ENHRY, CDR2 SYGVKD. Between the trimmed V and J ends, which lost 6 bases and 0 bases, there was a span of 9 bases.

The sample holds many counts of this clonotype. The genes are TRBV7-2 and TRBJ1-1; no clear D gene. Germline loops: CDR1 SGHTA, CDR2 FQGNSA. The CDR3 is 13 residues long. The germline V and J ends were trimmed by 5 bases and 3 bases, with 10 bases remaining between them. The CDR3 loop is CASSPRMDTEAFF. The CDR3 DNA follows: TGTGCCAGCAGCCCTAGGATGGACACTGAAGCTTTCTTT.

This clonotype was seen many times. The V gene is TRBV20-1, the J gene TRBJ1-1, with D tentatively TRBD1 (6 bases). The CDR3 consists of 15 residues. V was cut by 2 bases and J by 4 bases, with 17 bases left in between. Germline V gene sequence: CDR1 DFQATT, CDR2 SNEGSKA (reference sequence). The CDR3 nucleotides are TGCAGTGCTAGACCTTGGGACACACCGAGCACTGAAGCTTTCTTT. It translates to CSARPWDTPSTEAFF.

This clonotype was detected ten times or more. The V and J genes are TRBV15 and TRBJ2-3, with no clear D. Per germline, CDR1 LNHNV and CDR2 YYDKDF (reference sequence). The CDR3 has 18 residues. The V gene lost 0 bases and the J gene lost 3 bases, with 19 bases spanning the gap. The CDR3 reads CATSRDLSILGLTDTQYF. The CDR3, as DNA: TGTGCCACCAGCAGAGATCTGTCAATTCTAGGGTTGACAGATACGCAGTATTTT.

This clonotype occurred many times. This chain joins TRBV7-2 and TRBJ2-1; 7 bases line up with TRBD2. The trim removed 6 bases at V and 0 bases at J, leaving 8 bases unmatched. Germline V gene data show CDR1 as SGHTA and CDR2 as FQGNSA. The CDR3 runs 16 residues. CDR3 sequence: CASSLQAGDSYNEQFF. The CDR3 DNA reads TGTGCCAGCAGTCTACAGGCGGGAGACTCCTACAATGAGCAGTTCTTC.

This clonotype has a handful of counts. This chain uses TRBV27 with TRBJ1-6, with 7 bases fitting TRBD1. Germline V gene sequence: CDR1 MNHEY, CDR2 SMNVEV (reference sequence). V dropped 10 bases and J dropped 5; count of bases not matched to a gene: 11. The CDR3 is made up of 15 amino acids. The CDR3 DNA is TGTGCCACAGGGGGTTCGAACAGGAATAATTCACCCCTCCACTTT. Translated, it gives CATGGSNRNNSPLHF.

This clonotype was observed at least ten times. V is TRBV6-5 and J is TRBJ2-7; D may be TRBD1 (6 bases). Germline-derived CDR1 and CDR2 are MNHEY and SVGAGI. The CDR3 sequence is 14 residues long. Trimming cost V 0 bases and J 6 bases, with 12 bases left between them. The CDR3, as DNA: TGTGCCAGCAGTTACTCGAACAGGGCCTCCGAGCAGTACTTC. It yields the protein CASSYSNRASEQYF.

The CDR3 reads CASSESEQFF. The CDR3 nucleotides read TGTGCCAGCAGTGAAAGTGAGCAGTTCTTC. V is TRBV2 and J is TRBJ2-1; no reliable D call. The CDR3 runs to 10 residues. V was shortened by 2 bases and J by 9 bases, with 2 bases between the two germline ends. Germline CDR1 SNHLY, CDR2 FYNNEI.

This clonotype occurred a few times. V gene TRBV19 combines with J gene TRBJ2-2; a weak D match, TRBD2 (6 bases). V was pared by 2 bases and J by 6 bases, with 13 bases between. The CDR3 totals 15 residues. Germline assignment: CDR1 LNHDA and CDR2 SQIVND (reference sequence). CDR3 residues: CASSISGSLAGELFF. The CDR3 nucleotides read TGTGCCAGTAGTATATCCGGGAGTCTGGCCGGGGAGCTGTTTTTT.

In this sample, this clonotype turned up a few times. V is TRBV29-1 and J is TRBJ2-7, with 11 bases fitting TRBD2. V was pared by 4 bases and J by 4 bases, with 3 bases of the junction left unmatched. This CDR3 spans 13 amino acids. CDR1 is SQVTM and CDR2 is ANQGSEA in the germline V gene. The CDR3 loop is CSVVRLAGYEQYF. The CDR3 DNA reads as TGCAGCGTTGTGCGACTAGCGGGATACGAGCAGTACTTC.

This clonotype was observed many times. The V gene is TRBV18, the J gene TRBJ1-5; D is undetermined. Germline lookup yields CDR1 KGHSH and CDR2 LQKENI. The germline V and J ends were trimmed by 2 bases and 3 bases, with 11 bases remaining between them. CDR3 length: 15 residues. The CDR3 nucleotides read TGTGCCAGCTCACCAGTTAGAACCTCCAATCAGCCCCAGCATTTT. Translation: CASSPVRTSNQPQHF. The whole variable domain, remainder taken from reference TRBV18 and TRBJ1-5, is NAGVMQNPRHLVRRRGQEARLRCSPMKGHSHVYWYRQLPEEGLKFMVYLQKENIIDESGMPKERFSAEFPKEGPSILRIQQVVRGDSAAYFCASSPVRTSNQPQHFGDGTRLSIL.

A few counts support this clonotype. Here the CDR3 reads CASSLRQNQPQHF. The CDR3 nucleotides read TGTGCCAGCAGCTTAAGGCAGAATCAGCCCCAGCATTTT. The V gene is TRBV11-2, the J gene TRBJ1-5; no definite D call. There are 13 residues in the CDR3. V was trimmed by 2 bases and J by 4 bases, leaving 6 bases between them. Germline CDR1 reads SGHAT; CDR2 reads FQNNGV.

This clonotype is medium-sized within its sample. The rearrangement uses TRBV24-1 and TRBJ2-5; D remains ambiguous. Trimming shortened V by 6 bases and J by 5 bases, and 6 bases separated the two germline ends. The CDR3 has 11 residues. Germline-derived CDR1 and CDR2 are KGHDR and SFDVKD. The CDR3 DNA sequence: TGTGCCACCAGTTCGGGTGAGACCCAGTACTTC. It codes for CATSSGETQYF.

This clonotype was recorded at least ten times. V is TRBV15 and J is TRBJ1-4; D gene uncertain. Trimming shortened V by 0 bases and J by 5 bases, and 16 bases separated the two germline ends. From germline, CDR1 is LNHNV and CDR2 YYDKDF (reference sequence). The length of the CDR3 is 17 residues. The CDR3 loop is CATSRDRTRVRNEKLFF. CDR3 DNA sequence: TGTGCCACCAGCAGAGATCGGACGAGGGTCCGCAATGAAAAACTGTTTTTT.

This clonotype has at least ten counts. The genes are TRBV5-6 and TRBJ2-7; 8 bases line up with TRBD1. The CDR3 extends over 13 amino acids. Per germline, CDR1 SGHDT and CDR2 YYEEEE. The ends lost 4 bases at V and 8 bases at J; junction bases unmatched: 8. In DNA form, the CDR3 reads TGTGCCAGCAGCCGAGGGGACAGGACCCAGCAGTACTTC. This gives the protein CASSRGDRTQQYF.

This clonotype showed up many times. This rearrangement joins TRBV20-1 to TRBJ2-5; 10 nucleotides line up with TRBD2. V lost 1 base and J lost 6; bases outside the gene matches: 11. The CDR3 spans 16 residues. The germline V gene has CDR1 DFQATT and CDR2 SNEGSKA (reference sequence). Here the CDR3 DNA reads TGCAGTGCTAGAGGTAGCGGGAGGACGGGGATACAGACCCAGTACTTC. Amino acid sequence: CSARGSGRTGIQTQYF.

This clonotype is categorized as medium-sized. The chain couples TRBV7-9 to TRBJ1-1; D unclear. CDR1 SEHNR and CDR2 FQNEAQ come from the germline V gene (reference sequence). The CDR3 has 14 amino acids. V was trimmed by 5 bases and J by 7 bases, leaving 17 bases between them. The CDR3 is CASSTRSQSFEAFF. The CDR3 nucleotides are TGTGCCAGCAGCACAAGATCCCAATCATTTGAAGCTTTCTTT.

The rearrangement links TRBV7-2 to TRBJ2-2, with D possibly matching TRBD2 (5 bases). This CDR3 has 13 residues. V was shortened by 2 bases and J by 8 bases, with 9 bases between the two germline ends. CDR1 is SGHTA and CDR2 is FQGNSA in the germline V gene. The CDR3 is CASSLISAGELFF. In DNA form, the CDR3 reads TGTGCCAGCAGCTTAATTAGCGCGGGGGAGCTGTTTTTT.

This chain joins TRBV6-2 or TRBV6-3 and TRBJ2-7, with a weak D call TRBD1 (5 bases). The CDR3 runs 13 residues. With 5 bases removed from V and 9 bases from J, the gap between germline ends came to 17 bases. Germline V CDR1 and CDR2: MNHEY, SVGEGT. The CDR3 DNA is TGTGCCAGCAGTCCACGATGGGGCCACGGGCAGTACTTC. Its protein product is CASSPRWGHGQYF.

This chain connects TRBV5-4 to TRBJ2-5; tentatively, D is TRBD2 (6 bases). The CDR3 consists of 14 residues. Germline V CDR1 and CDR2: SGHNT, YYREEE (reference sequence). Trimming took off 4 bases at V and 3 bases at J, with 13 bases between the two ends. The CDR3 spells CASSRGNHEETQYF. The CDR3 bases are TGTGCCAGCAGCCGGGGGAACCATGAAGAGACCCAGTACTTC.

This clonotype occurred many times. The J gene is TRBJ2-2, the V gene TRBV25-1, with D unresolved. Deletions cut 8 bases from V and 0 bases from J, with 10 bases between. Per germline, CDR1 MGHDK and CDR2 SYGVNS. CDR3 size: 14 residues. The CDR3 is CASGLTSNTGELFF. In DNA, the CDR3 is TGTGCCAGCGGATTAACCTCGAACACCGGGGAGCTGTTTTTT.

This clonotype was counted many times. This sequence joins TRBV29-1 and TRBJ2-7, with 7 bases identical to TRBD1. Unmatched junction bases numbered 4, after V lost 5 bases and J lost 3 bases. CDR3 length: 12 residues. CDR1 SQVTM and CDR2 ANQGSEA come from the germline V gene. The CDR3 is CSVRGQIYEQYF. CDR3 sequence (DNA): TGCAGCGTTAGGGGGCAGATCTACGAGCAGTACTTC.

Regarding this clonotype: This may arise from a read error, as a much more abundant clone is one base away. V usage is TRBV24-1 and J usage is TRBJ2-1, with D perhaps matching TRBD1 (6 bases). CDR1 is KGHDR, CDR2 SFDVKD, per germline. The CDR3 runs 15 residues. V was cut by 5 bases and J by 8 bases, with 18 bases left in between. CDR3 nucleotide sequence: TGTGCCACCAGTGGGCTGGGACATAGACCGGATGAGCAGTTCTTC. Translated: CATSGLGHRPDEQFF.

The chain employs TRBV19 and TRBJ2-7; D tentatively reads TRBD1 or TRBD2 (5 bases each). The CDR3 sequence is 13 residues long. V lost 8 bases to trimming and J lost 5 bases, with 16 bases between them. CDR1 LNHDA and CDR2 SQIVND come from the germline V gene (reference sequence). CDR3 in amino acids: CASRRDRRDEQYF. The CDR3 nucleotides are TGTGCCAGTCGCCGGGACCGGCGGGACGAGCAGTACTTC.

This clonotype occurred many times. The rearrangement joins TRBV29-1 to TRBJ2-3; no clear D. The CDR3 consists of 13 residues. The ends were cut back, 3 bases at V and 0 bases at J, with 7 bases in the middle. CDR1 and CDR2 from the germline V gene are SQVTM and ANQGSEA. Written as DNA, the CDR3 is TGCAGCGTTGACGGATCTAGCACAGATACGCAGTATTTT. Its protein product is CSVDGSSTDTQYF.

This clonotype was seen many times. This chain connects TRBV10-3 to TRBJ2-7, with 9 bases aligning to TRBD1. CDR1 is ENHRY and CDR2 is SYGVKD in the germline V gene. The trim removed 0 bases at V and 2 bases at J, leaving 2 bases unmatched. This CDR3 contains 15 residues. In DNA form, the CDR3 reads TGTGCCATCAGTGAGTCCGGGACAGGGCCCTACGAGCAGTACTTC. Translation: CAISESGTGPYEQYF.

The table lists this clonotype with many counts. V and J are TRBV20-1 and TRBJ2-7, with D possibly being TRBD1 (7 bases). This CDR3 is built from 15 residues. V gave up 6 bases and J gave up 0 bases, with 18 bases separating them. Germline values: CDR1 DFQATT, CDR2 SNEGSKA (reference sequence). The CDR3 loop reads CSAQGGGTVSYEQYF. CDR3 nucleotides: TGCAGTGCCCAAGGGGGCGGGACCGTCTCCTACGAGCAGTACTTC.

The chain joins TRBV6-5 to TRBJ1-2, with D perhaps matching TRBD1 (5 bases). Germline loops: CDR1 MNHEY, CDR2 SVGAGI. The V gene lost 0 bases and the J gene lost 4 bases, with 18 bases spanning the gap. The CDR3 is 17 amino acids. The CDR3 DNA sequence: TGTGCCAGCAGTTACTCGAGTGCCGGGACCCCTGGCTATGGCTACACCTTC. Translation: CASSYSSAGTPGYGYTF.